The 9 T cell receptor beta chains reported below all come from one sample, sequenced in a study of cytomegalovirus exposure and HLA in healthy donors (dated 2017 in TCRdb). The library was produced with the immunoSEQ multiplex PCR assay. A mixture of 60 forward primers for TCR Vbeta segments and 13 reverse primers for TCR Jbeta segments was used in the multiplex PCR. This is the immuneACCESS table as TCRdb keeps it, with only in-frame sequences that have V and J called. A part of the clones is gone; compared with another copy, unresolved V genes explain less than half, and the rest is unexplained. Recorded for this sample are around 99,000 clones; around 67% of them occurred a single time. The ten top clones hold 12% to 15% of the sample. The material sequenced was PBMCs. These receptors were collected from a woman between 40 and 55 years old in good health and CMV-seropositive.

Worth noting for this clone: This CDR3 fails to terminate in the conserved phenylalanine or tryptophan, so it likely reflects a read error. Because the CDR3's place on the DNA is in doubt, the DNA is left out and the CDR3 is given as listed by TCRdb. The chain couples TRBV9 to TRBJ1-2. Germline lookup yields CDR1 SGDLS and CDR2 YYNGEE. The CDR3 spans 11 residues, counting both ends. The CDR3 here is CASSGEGLVFI.

CDR3 coding DNA: TGCGCCAGCAGCCTTCAACAGGGCTATGGCTACACCTTC. Its protein is CASSLQQGYGYTF. The rearrangement uses TRBV4-1 and TRBJ1-2; possible D gene TRBD1, 6 bases. V lost 4 bases to trimming and J lost 4 bases, with 10 bases between them. The CDR3 covers 13 residues. The germline CDR1 and CDR2 sequences are MGHRA and YSYEKL.

This clone was counted between two and nine times. The chain links TRBV7-6 to TRBJ1-4; no reliable D call. The CDR3 has 13 amino acids. Germline V gives CDR1 SGHVS, CDR2 FNYEAQ. Trimming took off 4 bases at V and 10 bases at J, with 13 bases between the two ends. In DNA form, the CDR3 reads TGTGCCAGCAGCTCAAGTAGAACGGGAAAACTGTTTTTT. Translating it yields CASSSSRTGKLFF.

This clone was found once. The chain combines TRBV7-3 with TRBJ2-2; tentative D call: TRBD2 (6 bases). CDR3 size: 14 residues. CDR1 and CDR2 (germline): SGHTA, FQGTGA. The V end was cut by 5 bases, the J end by 1 base, with 8 bases between. As DNA, the CDR3 is TGTGCCAGCAGCCTGGAGGGGAACACCGGGGAGCTGTTTTTT. Translating it yields CASSLEGNTGELFF.

As to this clone: The identical CDR3 is also encoded by other nucleotide sequences in the sample. DNA of the CDR3: TGTGCCAGCAGTGAACAGGGGGGGAACACTGAAGCTTTCTTT. This gives the protein CASSEQGGNTEAFF. The genes are TRBV2 and TRBJ1-1; 7 bases fit TRBD1. Trimming took 2 bases from V and 1 from J; bases not matched to a gene: 1. There are 14 residues in the CDR3. Germline V gene data show CDR1 as SNHLY and CDR2 as FYNNEI. The whole variable domain, remainder taken from reference TRBV2 and TRBJ1-1, is EPEVTQTPSHQVTQMGQEVILRCVPISNHLYFYWYRQILGQKVEFLVSFYNNEISEKSEIFDDQFSVERPDGSNFTLKIRSTKLEDSAMYFCASSEQGGNTEAFFGQGTRLTVV.

J is TRBJ2-3 and V is TRBV5-1, with 8 bases fitting TRBD2. V shed 1 base, J shed 0 bases, and the junction held 10 bases outside the gene matches. Looked up from germline, CDR1 is SGHRS and CDR2 is YFSETQ. The CDR3 runs 18 residues. This CDR3 is CASSLIPRASGSTDTQYF. CDR3 DNA: TGCGCCAGCAGCTTGATTCCTCGGGCTAGCGGGAGCACAGATACGCAGTATTTT.

V gene TRBV19 combines with J gene TRBJ1-4, with 7 bases that match TRBD1. The V gene end was trimmed by 6 bases and the J gene end by 0 bases; junction bases not matched to a gene: 7. Looked up from germline, CDR1 is LNHDA and CDR2 is SQIVND (reference sequence). This CDR3 comprises 16 residues. The CDR3 nucleotides read TGTGCCAGTAGCAGGGCCGACAGGGCAACTAATGAAAAACTGTTTTTT. Translating it yields CASSRADRATNEKLFF.

This chain links TRBV5-1 with TRBJ1-2; the D gene is possibly TRBD1 (6 bases). The ends were cut back, 0 bases at V and 6 bases at J, with 15 bases in the middle. The CDR3 sequence is 15 residues long. Looked up from germline, CDR1 is SGHRS and CDR2 is YFSETQ. CDR3 DNA sequence: TGCGCCAGCAGCTTGGTATTGGATGCAGGGGATGGCTACACCTTC. Protein: CASSLVLDAGDGYTF. Together with reference TRBV5-1 and TRBJ1-2, the CDR3 gives the full variable domain: KAGVTQTPRYLIKTRGQQVTLSCSPISGHRSVSWYQQTPGQGLQFLFEYFSETQRNKGNFPGRFSGRQFSNSRSEMNVSTLELGDSALYLCASSLVLDAGDGYTFGSGTRLTVV.

This sequence joins TRBV9 and TRBJ1-1, with 9 bases aligning to TRBD1. Germline values: CDR1 SGDLS, CDR2 YYNGEE. Trimming at V came to 7 bases and at J to 8 bases, leaving 6 bases not matched to a gene. CDR3 length: 12 amino acids. For the CDR3, the DNA is TGTGCCAGCTCACGGGACAGGGAAGAAGCTTTCTTT. This translates into CASSRDREEAFF. Variable domain in full (rest from reference TRBV9 and TRBJ1-1): DSGVTQTPKHLITATGQRVTLRCSPRSGDLSVYWYQQSLDQGLQFLIQYYNGEERAKGNILERFSAQQFPDLHSELNLSSLELGDSALYFCASSRDREEAFFGQGTRLTVV.